This T cell receptor beta chain came from a study of blood T cells in healthy people across ages. The CDR3 contains 17 residues. The germline V gene has CDR1 SGHTA and CDR2 FQGNSA. Germline trimming cut 5 bases from V and 4 bases from J; bases unmatched to any gene: 11. A sample-barcoded 5' primer and a J-beta primer mix were used in a second PCR of about 7 to 12 cycles. TCRdb re-called the 5' RACE reads through MiXCR, storing one row per CDR3 protein. The table lists some 1.7 million distinct CDR3 sequences, roughly 27% of them singletons. This clonotype came up a few times. This chain connects TRBV7-2 to TRBJ2-3; 11 bases map to TRBD2. Sequenced sample: blood. The sequence was collected from a woman aged 25-40 years in good health. CDR3 DNA: TGTGCCAGCAGCCATACCCGACTAGCGGGAACGTCAGATACGCAGTATTTT. Its translation is CASSHTRLAGTSDTQYF.